This TCR beta chain originates from a study of cytomegalovirus exposure and HLA in healthy donors. V lost 2 bases and J 2 bases, leaving 5 bases between the germline ends. The CDR3 totals 13 residues. Germline lookup yields CDR1 MNHNS and CDR2 SASEGT. Comment on this clone: The antigen is not known.

Study-level findings and limits: It was confirmed in vitro that a few of the CMV-associated chains were specific for CMV antigens. The study recorded about 160 TCR beta chains that were cytomegalovirus-associated. Rarity held for most TCR sequences, but there were some public TCRs that occurred in many donors.

Amplification used 60 Vbeta primers and 13 Jbeta primers. Assay: immunoSEQ multiplex PCR; the TCRdb copy retains only in-frame clones and omits some. The data show more than 95,000 clones, with 65% to 80% seen just once and about 13% held by the top ten. Sample: PBMCs. This TCR derives from a woman aged 55-70 years in good health and CMV-seropositive. The V and J genes are TRBV6-1 and TRBJ2-3; D is unclear. DNA for the CDR3: TGTGCCAGCAGTGAAAGCTTCACAGATACGCAGTATTTT. Its translation is CASSESFTDTQYF.